Below, 11 T cell receptor beta chains from the same sample are listed, as sequenced in a study of blood T cell repertoires in COVID-19. Sequencing was performed with immunoSEQ multiplex PCR; in TCRdb, only in-frame clones are kept and a portion is missing. The sample has about 150,000 clones; 80% to 90% are singletons. The sample was PBMCs or T cells enriched from blood (not recorded which). These receptors originate from a man aged 45-60 years who had recovered from COVID-19.

The chain recombines TRBV10-3 with TRBJ2-3, with 16 bases that match TRBD2. This CDR3 is built from 18 residues. Germline assignment: CDR1 ENHRY and CDR2 SYGVKD. V was clipped by 10 bases and J by 2 bases; unmatched bases: 12. CDR3 coding DNA: TGTGCCACCCTACAGGGGGGACTAGCGGGGGGGATCACAGATACGCAGTATTTT. Protein sequence: CATLQGGLAGGITDTQYF.

This clone was found once. The V call is TRBV5-1, the J call TRBJ1-3; D gene unclear. In germline, CDR1 is SGHRS, CDR2 YFSETQ. The CDR3 contains 16 residues. Trimming removed 0 bases at V and 0 bases at J, with 10 bases between. The CDR3 loop is CASSLERQNSGNTIYF. For the CDR3, the DNA is TGCGCCAGCAGCTTGGAGCGGCAGAACTCTGGAAACACCATATATTTT.

V gene TRBV14 combines with J gene TRBJ2-1; unclear D gene. The CDR3 contains 17 residues. V shed 2 bases and J shed 0 bases, with 14 bases lying between them. Germline CDR1 reads SGHDN; CDR2 reads FVKESK. CDR3 protein: CASSQPLGRYSYNEQFF. Written as DNA, the CDR3 is TGTGCCAGCAGCCAACCTCTGGGCCGATACTCCTACAATGAGCAGTTCTTC.

The chain joins TRBV14 to TRBJ2-2; weak D call: TRBD1 (5 bases). The germline CDR1 and CDR2 sequences are SGHDN and FVKESK. The CDR3 has 15 residues. V shed 4 bases and J shed 0 bases, with 9 bases lying between them. CDR3 loop: CASSRTYANTGELFF. The CDR3 DNA sequence: TGTGCCAGCAGCCGGACATACGCGAACACCGGGGAGCTGTTTTTT.

V gene TRBV29-1 combines with J gene TRBJ2-1; 7 bases map to TRBD1. Germline V lookup: CDR1 SQVTM, CDR2 ANQGSEA. J was trimmed by 2 bases and V by 6 bases; bases with no gene match: 4. The CDR3 is 13 amino acids. The CDR3 reads CSVRTGTYNEQFF. As DNA, the CDR3 is TGCAGCGTCAGGACAGGAACCTACAATGAGCAGTTCTTC.

A single count supports this clone. V and J are TRBV19 and TRBJ1-1, with D perhaps matching TRBD1 (6 bases). This CDR3 is 14 amino acids long. Germline V lookup: CDR1 LNHDA, CDR2 SQIVND (reference sequence). V was pared by 7 bases and J by 0 bases, with 12 bases between. In nucleotides, the CDR3 is TGTGCCAGTAACTGGCAGGGGCTGAACACTGAAGCTTTCTTT. Translating it yields CASNWQGLNTEAFF.

The gene calls are TRBV7-2 and TRBJ1-6, with D possibly TRBD1 on 5 matching bases. Per germline, CDR1 SGHTA and CDR2 FQGNSA. Trimming shortened V by 8 bases and J by 3 bases, and 8 bases separated the two germline ends. This CDR3 comprises 13 residues. The CDR3 DNA follows: TGTGCCAGCGGGGCGATCTATAATTCACCCCTCCACTTT. Amino acid sequence: CASGAIYNSPLHF.

The V gene is TRBV23-1, the J gene TRBJ2-7, with a tentative D call TRBD1 (7 bases). TRBV23-1 is an ORF, and what it does is uncertain. The CDR3 spans 19 residues. Trimming pared 0 bases from V and 4 bases from J, leaving 25 bases between. The DNA for the CDR3 is TGCGCCAGCAGTCAATCCGGTTCCAGGGGGGAATCGCTGAGGTACGAGCAGTACTTC. Its protein is CASSQSGSRGESLRYEQYF.

The chain links TRBV9 to TRBJ1-1, with TRBD1 identical over 7 bases. This CDR3 has 14 residues. After removal of 2 bases from V and 5 bases from J, the junction contained 6 bases not matched to a gene. Per germline, CDR1 SGDLS and CDR2 YYNGEE. CDR3 sequence reads: CASSVGIQGTEAFF. CDR3 nucleotide sequence: TGTGCCAGCAGCGTGGGGATACAGGGGACTGAAGCTTTCTTT.

The chain employs TRBV6-5 and TRBJ1-4, with 9 bases that match TRBD1. This CDR3 is built from 14 residues. Germline-derived CDR1 and CDR2 are MNHEY and SVGAGI. J gave up 7 bases and V 6 bases, and 6 bases lay outside the gene matches. In nucleotides, the CDR3 is TGTGCCAGCAGGGGAGGGACAGGGAGTGAAAAACTGTTTTTT. It is translated as CASRGGTGSEKLFF.

This clone occurred once. V usage is TRBV5-1 and J usage is TRBJ1-1, with TRBD1 matching 7 bases. Germline-derived CDR1 and CDR2 are SGHRS and YFSETQ. J gave up 0 bases and V 3 bases, and 5 bases lay outside the gene matches. The CDR3 spans 15 residues. The DNA of the CDR3 is TGCGCCAGCAGCTGGACGGGACAGATGAACACTGAAGCTTTCTTT. It yields the protein CASSWTGQMNTEAFF.